Below, 5 T cell receptor beta chains from the same sample are listed, as sequenced in a study of OX40 agonist ivuxolimab in advanced cancers. Data came from immunoSEQ multiplex PCR; TCRdb stores just in-frame clones and leaves some out. The sample has roughly 80,000 clones, 75% to 90% seen once; the top ten hold under 7%. This sample comprised CD4+ or CD8+ T cells sorted from blood, obtained in a trial of the OX40 agonist ivuxolimab. These receptors all stem from an adult with an advanced solid tumor such as melanoma, head and neck, liver or kidney cancer.

The chain joins TRBV7-3 to TRBJ2-2, with D possibly being TRBD2 (5 bases). V was shortened by 1 base and J by 0 bases, with 9 bases between the two germline ends. In germline, CDR1 is SGHTA, CDR2 FQGTGA. The CDR3 has 16 residues. The CDR3 region is CASSLIASANTGELFF. The CDR3 DNA sequence: TGTGCCAGCAGCTTAATAGCGTCGGCGAACACCGGGGAGCTGTTTTTT.

This chain uses TRBV4-2 with TRBJ2-2, with a possible D match to TRBD1 (5 bases). The V end was cut by 4 bases, the J end by 3 bases, with 9 bases between. The CDR3 is 14 residues long. Germline CDR1 reads LGHNA; CDR2 reads YNFKEQ. This CDR3 is CASSRVGDTGELFF. The CDR3 region has the DNA TGTGCCAGCAGCCGAGTAGGGGACACCGGGGAGCTGTTTTTT.

This chain uses TRBV5-1 with TRBJ2-3; D unclear. CDR1 is SGHRS, CDR2 YFSETQ, per germline. Trimming removed 0 bases at V and 6 bases at J, with 11 bases between. The CDR3 extends over 14 amino acids. The CDR3 DNA reads TGCGCCAGCAGCTTGGGACGGAAAGGGGATACGCAGTATTTT. Its translation is CASSLGRKGDTQYF.

This rearrangement joins TRBV11-1 to TRBJ2-2; no clear D gene. The germline V and J ends were trimmed by 0 bases and 7 bases, with 6 bases remaining between them. Germline CDR1 SGHAT, CDR2 FQDESV (reference sequence). The CDR3 is 13 residues long. The CDR3 DNA reads as TGTGCCAGCAGCTTAGCCGTCGTCGGGGAGCTGTTTTTT. It translates to CASSLAVVGELFF.

Notes on this clone: The sample holds other DNA sequences that translate to the same CDR3. This chain links TRBV9 with TRBJ2-2, with no clear D. Per the germline V gene, CDR1 is SGDLS and CDR2 is YYNGEE. V was pared by 0 bases and J by 3 bases, with 3 bases between. CDR3 length: 13 residues. The CDR3 region has the DNA TGTGCCAGCAGCGTAGTAGACACCGGGGAGCTGTTTTTT. Its protein is CASSVVDTGELFF.